A single sample gave rise to the 32 T cell receptor beta chains below, sequenced in a study of blood T cell repertoires in COVID-19. Using immunoSEQ multiplex PCR, the repertoire was profiled, and TCRdb retains in-frame clones only, with some absent. The sample has 320,000 or so clones, about 85% seen once. The sample comprised PBMCs or T cells enriched from blood (not recorded which). These receptor sequences come from a woman aged 25 to 39 who had been exposed to COVID-19.

V usage is TRBV15 and J usage is TRBJ2-7, with 7 nucleotides matching TRBD1. The CDR3 extends over 12 amino acids. Per germline, CDR1 LNHNV and CDR2 YYDKDF (reference sequence). J gave up 0 bases and V 8 bases, and 1 base lay outside the gene matches. CDR3 in DNA: TGTGCCACCGGGACAGACTCCTACGAGCAGTACTTC. Amino acids: CATGTDSYEQYF. The variable domain in full, completed from reference TRBV15 and TRBJ2-7, reads DAMVIQNPRYQVTQFGKPVTLSCSQTLNHNVMYWYQQKSSQAPKLLFHYYDKDFNNEADTPDNFQSRRPNTSFCFLDIRSPGLGDTAMYLCATGTDSYEQYFGPGTRLTVT.

The chain uses TRBV3-1 (or the pseudogene TRBV3-2) and TRBJ1-2; D gene uncertain. The CDR3 has 12 amino acids. V lost 4 bases, J lost 5 bases, and 8 bases lay in between. Germline V CDR1 and CDR2: LGHDT, YNNKEL (reference sequence). CDR3 region: CASSRGIYGYTF. For the CDR3, the DNA is TGTGCCAGCAGCCGAGGGATTTATGGCTACACCTTC.

The chain has TRBV2 and TRBJ2-5; TRBD2 might be the D (5 bases). The V gene lost 8 bases and the J gene lost 3 bases, with 10 bases spanning the gap. CDR1 is SNHLY and CDR2 is FYNNEI in the germline V gene. The CDR3 is 12 amino acids. The CDR3 sequence is CASAGLKETQYF. CDR3 nucleotides: TGTGCCAGCGCTGGACTGAAAGAGACCCAGTACTTC.

In DNA form, the CDR3 reads TGTGCCAGCAGTTCAAGTGAAGACAGGGCAGACTATGGCTACACCTTC. It translates to CASSSSEDRADYGYTF. The chain employs TRBV7-9 and TRBJ1-2, with 7 bases matching TRBD1. The CDR3 consists of 16 residues. After removal of 6 bases from V and 3 bases from J, the junction contained 13 bases not matched to a gene. From germline, CDR1 is SEHNR and CDR2 FQNEAQ (reference sequence).

The chain couples TRBV18 to TRBJ2-2; 11 bases agree with TRBD2. Germline-derived CDR1 and CDR2 are KGHSH and LQKENI. V shed 3 bases, J shed 0 bases, and the junction held 6 bases outside the gene matches. The CDR3 loop spans 18 amino acids. In DNA, the CDR3 is TGTGCCAGCTCACCCGTGACTAGCGGGGTTTCGAACACCGGGGAGCTGTTTTTT. Translated, it gives CASSPVTSGVSNTGELFF.

The rearrangement links TRBV4-2 to TRBJ2-1; D unclear. Germline CDR1 LGHNA, CDR2 YNFKEQ. Trimming shortened V by 0 bases and J by 0 bases, and 3 bases separated the two germline ends. The CDR3 is 14 amino acids. The CDR3 bases are TGTGCCAGCAGCCAAGAGAGCTCCTACAATGAGCAGTTCTTC. Translation gives CASSQESSYNEQFF.

This chain connects TRBV5-5 to TRBJ1-5; 12 bases match TRBD1. CDR3 length equals 19 residues. Germline V CDR1 and CDR2: SGHKS, YYEKEE (reference sequence). The V segment lost 5 bases and the J segment 0 bases; nucleotides outside the gene matches: 12. The CDR3 region has the DNA TGTGCCAGCAGTAAATTAGGGGACAGGGGGCCTTATAGCAATCAGCCCCAGCATTTT. Translated, it gives CASSKLGDRGPYSNQPQHF.

The CDR3 loop reads CASSLQQVVAYEQFF. In DNA form, the CDR3 reads TGTGCCAGCAGCTTACAACAGGTCGTCGCCTATGAGCAGTTCTTC. V is TRBV7-2 and J is TRBJ2-1, with D possibly being TRBD1 (5 bases). The ends were cut back, 2 bases at V and 8 bases at J, with 16 bases in the middle. CDR1 and CDR2 from the germline V gene are SGHTA and FQGNSA. The CDR3 covers 15 residues.

V and J are TRBV9 and TRBJ2-3; unclear D gene. Trimming pared 0 bases from V and 0 bases from J, leaving 5 bases between. Per germline, CDR1 SGDLS and CDR2 YYNGEE. This CDR3 spans 14 amino acids. The CDR3 region has the DNA TGTGCCAGCAGCGTAGCCGGGAGCACAGATACGCAGTATTTT. Protein: CASSVAGSTDTQYF.

This rearrangement joins TRBV2 to TRBJ2-2; D remains ambiguous. The germline V gene encodes CDR1 SNHLY and CDR2 FYNNEI. V lost 6 bases to trimming and J lost 1 base, with 9 bases between them. The CDR3 has 14 amino acids. The DNA for the CDR3 is TGTGCCAGCAGATTGACACAGAACACCGGGGAGCTGTTTTTT. Translation: CASRLTQNTGELFF.

The chain links TRBV5-5 to TRBJ1-1, with D possibly being TRBD1 (5 bases). The germline V gene has CDR1 SGHKS and CDR2 YYEKEE (reference sequence). Trimming removed 4 bases from V and 6 bases from J, with 19 bases in between. The CDR3 length is 15 residues. CDR3 region: CASSGAASPQAEAFF. CDR3 nucleotides: TGTGCCAGCAGCGGGGCGGCCTCTCCCCAGGCTGAAGCTTTCTTT.

The chain carries TRBV19 and TRBJ2-7, with D perhaps matching TRBD1 (5 bases). The CDR3 has 15 amino acids. Germline CDR1 and CDR2: LNHDA and SQIVND (reference sequence). Trimming stripped 6 bases from V and 7 bases from J, with 22 bases between. CDR3 DNA sequence: TGTGCCAGTAGACGTGGGGCCGTGGGATATGAAGAGCAGTACTTC. Translation: CASRRGAVGYEEQYF.

Here the CDR3 reads CASSLTSGGGNEQFF. In DNA form, the CDR3 reads TGTGCCAGCAGCCTTACTAGCGGGGGGGGCAATGAGCAGTTCTTC. J is TRBJ2-1 and V is TRBV3-1 (or the pseudogene TRBV3-2); 13 bases map to TRBD2. Germline V CDR1 and CDR2: LGHDT, YNNKEL (reference sequence). The J segment lost 6 bases and the V segment lost 4 bases, leaving 3 bases of the junction unmatched. The length of the CDR3 is 15 residues.

The chain has TRBV7-9 and TRBJ2-7; D is undetermined. V was trimmed by 1 base and J by 3 bases, leaving 4 bases between them. Germline V gene data show CDR1 as SEHNR and CDR2 as FQNEAQ (reference sequence). The CDR3 is 12 amino acids. This CDR3 reads CASSLVHYEQYF. The DNA for the CDR3 is TGTGCCAGCAGCTTAGTCCACTACGAGCAGTACTTC.

The chain has TRBV6-5 and TRBJ1-1; 8 bases line up with TRBD1. This CDR3 is built from 14 residues. V was clipped by 6 bases and J by 4 bases; unmatched bases: 7. Germline CDR1 reads MNHEY; CDR2 reads SVGAGI. CDR3 sequence reads: CASSTVTGATEAFF. CDR3 nucleotides: TGTGCCAGCAGCACTGTGACAGGGGCCACTGAAGCTTTCTTT.

V is TRBV28 and J is TRBJ1-1; D not certain. CDR3 size: 14 residues. The V end was cut by 5 bases, the J end by 1 base, with 11 bases between. The germline V gene encodes CDR1 MDHEN and CDR2 SYDVKM. The CDR3 region is CASSLTFSNTEAFF. The CDR3 bases are TGTGCCAGCAGTCTGACTTTTTCGAACACTGAAGCTTTCTTT.

V is TRBV7-9 and J is TRBJ1-5; TRBD1 aligns across 9 bases. The ends lost 5 bases at V and 3 bases at J; junction bases unmatched: 5. The germline gives CDR1 SEHNR, CDR2 FQNEAQ (reference sequence). The CDR3 covers 15 residues. The CDR3 region has the DNA TGTGCCAGCAGCGCCACAGGGGGCCTCAATCAGCCCCAGCATTTT. As protein: CASSATGGLNQPQHF.

This chain uses TRBV5-1 with TRBJ2-7, with 7 bases matching TRBD1. Germline V gene sequence: CDR1 SGHRS, CDR2 YFSETQ. The CDR3 spans 14 residues. The V and J ends lost 0 bases and 2 bases, in that order; junction bases with no gene match: 2. CDR3 nucleotide sequence: TGCGCCAGCAGCTTGGCCGGGACAGCCTACGAGCAGTACTTC. It specifies CASSLAGTAYEQYF.

V usage is TRBV21-1 and J usage is TRBJ2-7; no DNA check was done on the table's D call, TRBD1. TRBV21-1 corresponds to a pseudogene. The CDR3 extends over 17 amino acids. The CDR3 coding sequence is TGTGCCAGCAGCAAAGATGTTTCGGGCAGGGGGACCTACGAGCAGTACTTC. Residues: CASSKDVSGRGTYEQYF.

The rearrangement uses TRBV7-9 and TRBJ2-5; 7 bases are a match to TRBD1. Per the germline V gene, CDR1 is SEHNR and CDR2 is FQNEAQ (reference sequence). V lost 2 bases and J lost 5; bases outside the gene matches: 5. The CDR3 has 14 residues. For the CDR3, the DNA is TGTGCCAGCAGCTTAACAAGGGGGCCGGAGACCCAGTACTTC. As protein: CASSLTRGPETQYF.

The genes are TRBV5-1 and TRBJ2-3; 15 bases line up with TRBD2. Germline V gene lookup returns CDR1 SGHRS and CDR2 YFSETQ. V shed 4 bases and J 4 bases; nucleotides not matched to a gene: 7. CDR3 length: 17 residues. CDR3 sequence (DNA): TGCGCCAGCAGCGGGACTAGCGGGAGGTGGGCGGCAGATACGCAGTATTTT. As protein: CASSGTSGRWAADTQYF.

V and J are TRBV5-1 and TRBJ2-7, with TRBD2 as a possible D gene (6 bases). The CDR3 sequence is 14 residues long. CDR1 SGHRS and CDR2 YFSETQ come from the germline V gene. Trimming shortened V by 2 bases and J by 6 bases, and 15 bases separated the two germline ends. CDR3 amino acids: CASSFGLTSGEQYF. The DNA for the CDR3 is TGCGCCAGCAGCTTTGGACTAACATCCGGCGAGCAGTACTTC.

The CDR3 coding sequence is TGTGCCACCAGTGACTCGACAGGGACTGGCTACACCTTC. It specifies CATSDSTGTGYTF. This chain connects TRBV24-1 to TRBJ1-2; 7 bases align to TRBD1. The germline CDR1 and CDR2 sequences are KGHDR and SFDVKD. The CDR3 has 13 amino acids. The V segment lost 4 bases and the J segment 7 bases; nucleotides outside the gene matches: 5.

This sequence joins TRBV4-1 and TRBJ2-3; a possible D gene is TRBD1 (6 bases). The V gene's germline CDR1 is MGHRA and CDR2 YSYEKL. V was pared by 4 bases and J by 3 bases, with 14 bases between. There are 15 residues in the CDR3. This CDR3 is CASSPVGGWTDTQYF. CDR3 coding DNA: TGCGCCAGCAGCCCAGTAGGGGGTTGGACAGATACGCAGTATTTT.

This clone was counted a few times. V is TRBV19 and J is TRBJ2-5; 8 bases are a match to TRBD1. The CDR3 totals 16 residues. V shed 5 bases, J shed 3 bases, and the junction held 11 bases outside the gene matches. Germline V gene data show CDR1 as LNHDA and CDR2 as SQIVND (reference sequence). The CDR3 region has the DNA TGTGCCAGTAGTCATAGGCGAGGACAGGGTGAAGAGACCCAGTACTTC. This codes for CASSHRRGQGEETQYF.

The rearrangement uses TRBV4-1 and TRBJ2-5; D may be TRBD2 (6 bases). The germline CDR1 and CDR2 sequences are MGHRA and YSYEKL. The V end was cut by 5 bases, the J end by 2 bases, with 21 bases between. The CDR3 sequence is 17 residues long. The CDR3 coding sequence is TGCGCCAGCAGCTCCAGAGAGCGGGCGATCCTACAAGAGACCCAGTACTTC. Amino acids: CASSSRERAILQETQYF.

In its sample, this clone was seen a few times. The V gene is TRBV28, the J gene TRBJ2-6, with TRBD1 matching over 9 bases. Germline lookup yields CDR1 MDHEN and CDR2 SYDVKM. The J segment lost 4 bases and the V segment lost 9 bases, leaving 16 bases of the junction unmatched. CDR3 length equals 18 residues. DNA of the CDR3: TGTGCCAGTTACCCCTCCGGGACAGGGCTGGAGGGGGCCAACGTCCTGACTTTC. Translated, it gives CASYPSGTGLEGANVLTF.

Note on this clone: Other DNA sequences of this sample code for an identical CDR3. The chain carries TRBV28 and TRBJ1-2; 8 bases are a match to TRBD1. The ends lost 4 bases at V and 4 bases at J; junction bases unmatched: 2. Germline V CDR1 and CDR2: MDHEN, SYDVKM. The CDR3 totals 13 residues. CDR3 nucleotides: TGTGCCAGCAGTTACGGACAGGGCTATGGCTACACCTTC. It translates to CASSYGQGYGYTF.

This clone was observed a single time. The chain uses TRBV5-1 and TRBJ2-7; 13 bases map to TRBD2. The CDR3 contains 16 residues. Germline values: CDR1 SGHRS, CDR2 YFSETQ. J gave up 1 base and V 4 bases, and 5 bases lay outside the gene matches. The CDR3 reads CASSNPGLAGSYEQYF. The CDR3 nucleotides are TGCGCCAGCAGCAATCCGGGACTAGCGGGATCCTACGAGCAGTACTTC. Full variable domain (rest looked up from reference TRBV5-1 and TRBJ2-7): KAGVTQTPRYLIKTRGQQVTLSCSPISGHRSVSWYQQTPGQGLQFLFEYFSETQRNKGNFPGRFSGRQFSNSRSEMNVSTLELGDSALYLCASSNPGLAGSYEQYFGPGTRLTVT.

Note on this clone: Mismatch with germline at one junction end may stem from a read error. The chain is built from TRBV28 and TRBJ2-3; 8 nucleotides agree with TRBD1. The CDR3 length is 14 residues. Germline CDR1 is MDHEN and CDR2 is SYDVKM. In DNA, the CDR3 is TGTACCAGCAGCCCGGGACAGGAGAGAGATACGCAGTATTTT. This sequence encodes CTSSPGQERDTQYF.

On this clone itself: In the same sample, other DNA sequences code for this CDR3. Here the CDR3 DNA reads TGCGCCAGCAGCTTGTCAGGGGGCTATAACGAGCAGTACTTC. Translation: CASSLSGGYNEQYF. The chain joins TRBV5-1 to TRBJ2-7; 8 nucleotides align to TRBD1. The V gene's germline CDR1 is SGHRS and CDR2 YFSETQ. The CDR3 consists of 14 residues. Trimming took 1 base from V and 5 from J; bases not matched to a gene: 5.

The chain has TRBV9 and TRBJ1-6, with TRBD1 identical over 9 bases. Germline assignment: CDR1 SGDLS and CDR2 YYNGEE. After removal of 4 bases from V and 9 bases from J, the junction contained 5 bases not matched to a gene. The CDR3 covers 14 residues. The CDR3, as DNA: TGTGCCAGCAGCTCGGGACAGGGTTTTTCACCCCTCCACTTT. Translating gives CASSSGQGFSPLHF. Filled out from reference TRBV9 and TRBJ1-6, the complete variable domain reads DSGVTQTPKHLITATGQRVTLRCSPRSGDLSVYWYQQSLDQGLQFLIQYYNGEERAKGNILERFSAQQFPDLHSELNLSSLELGDSALYFCASSSGQGFSPLHFGNGTRLTVT.